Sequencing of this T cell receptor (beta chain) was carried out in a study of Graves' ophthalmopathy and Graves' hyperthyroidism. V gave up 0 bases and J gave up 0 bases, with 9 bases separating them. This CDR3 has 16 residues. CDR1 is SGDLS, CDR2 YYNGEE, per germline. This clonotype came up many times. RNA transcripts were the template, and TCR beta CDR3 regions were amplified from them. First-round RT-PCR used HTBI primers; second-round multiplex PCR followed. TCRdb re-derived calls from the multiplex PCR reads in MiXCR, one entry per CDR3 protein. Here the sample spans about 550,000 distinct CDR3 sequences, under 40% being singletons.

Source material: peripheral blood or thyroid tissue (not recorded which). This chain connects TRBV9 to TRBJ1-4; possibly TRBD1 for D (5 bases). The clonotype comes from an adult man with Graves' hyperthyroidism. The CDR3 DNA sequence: TGTGCCAGCAGCGTAGCGCCGACAGCAACTAATGAAAAACTGTTTTTT. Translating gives CASSVAPTATNEKLFF.